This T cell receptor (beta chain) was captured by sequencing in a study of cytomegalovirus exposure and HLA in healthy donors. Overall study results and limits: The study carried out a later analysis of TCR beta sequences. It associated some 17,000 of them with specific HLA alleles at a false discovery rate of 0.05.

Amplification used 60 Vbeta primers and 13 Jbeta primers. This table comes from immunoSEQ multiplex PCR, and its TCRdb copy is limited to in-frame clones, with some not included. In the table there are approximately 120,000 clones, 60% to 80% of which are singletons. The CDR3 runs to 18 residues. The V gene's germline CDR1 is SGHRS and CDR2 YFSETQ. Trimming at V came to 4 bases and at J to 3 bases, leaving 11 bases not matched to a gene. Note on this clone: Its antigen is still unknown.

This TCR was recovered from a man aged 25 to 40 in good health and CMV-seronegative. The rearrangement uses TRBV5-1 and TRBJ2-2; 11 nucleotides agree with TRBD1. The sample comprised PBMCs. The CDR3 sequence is CASSPRTGGWGDTGELFF. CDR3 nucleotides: TGCGCCAGCAGCCCCCGGACAGGGGGCTGGGGCGACACCGGGGAGCTGTTTTTT.